The next 16 T cell receptor beta chains were all read from a single sample in a study of OX40 agonist ivuxolimab in advanced cancers. Profiled with immunoSEQ multiplex PCR; TCRdb holds only in-frame clones, not every one. The sample holds roughly 80,000 clones, more than 75% seen once. Sequences were derived from CD4+ or CD8+ T cells sorted from blood, sampled in a trial of the OX40 agonist ivuxolimab. The receptors come from an adult with an advanced solid tumor such as melanoma, head and neck, liver or kidney cancer.

V gene TRBV14 combines with J gene TRBJ2-6; D might be TRBD2 (7 bases). This CDR3 spans 17 amino acids. CDR1 is SGHDN, CDR2 FVKESK, per germline. V was shortened by 0 bases and J by 2 bases, with 11 bases between the two germline ends. The CDR3 protein is CASSQEKGGAGANVLTF. CDR3 in DNA: TGTGCCAGCAGCCAAGAAAAAGGGGGGGCTGGGGCCAACGTCCTGACTTTC.

V usage is TRBV7-9 and J usage is TRBJ2-3; 7 bases match TRBD2. Germline-derived CDR1 and CDR2 are SEHNR and FQNEAQ (reference sequence). The CDR3 has 13 amino acids. With V trimmed by 8 bases and J by 5 bases, 7 bases remained unmatched. The DNA of the CDR3 is TGTGCCAGCGGGCCGCGGGAGTTAGATACGCAGTATTTT. This sequence encodes CASGPRELDTQYF.

The V call is TRBV28, the J call TRBJ2-1; D unresolved. V lost 3 bases, J lost 6 bases, and 9 bases lay in between. Per the germline V gene, CDR1 is MDHEN and CDR2 is SYDVKM. The CDR3 covers 13 residues. CDR3 DNA: TGTGCCAGCAGTTTGTTACAACCCAATGAGCAGTTCTTC. Amino acid sequence: CASSLLQPNEQFF.

V gene TRBV28 combines with J gene TRBJ2-2; the match to TRBD1 covers 8 bases. The CDR3 has 13 amino acids. CDR1 is MDHEN and CDR2 is SYDVKM in the germline V gene. The trim removed 10 bases at V and 6 bases at J, leaving 7 bases unmatched. CDR3 nucleotides: TGTGCCACCCTCGGACAGGGCCCCGGGGAGCTGTTTTTT. It translates to CATLGQGPGELFF.

The genes are TRBV6-5 and TRBJ2-7, with D tentatively TRBD1 or TRBD2 (5 bases each). The length of the CDR3 is 13 residues. Germline V lookup: CDR1 MNHEY, CDR2 SVGAGI. The V and J ends lost 5 bases and 7 bases respectively, with 15 bases between them. CDR3 in amino acids: CASSRDLAREQYF. The CDR3 DNA reads as TGTGCCAGCAGTCGGGACCTGGCGAGGGAGCAGTACTTC.

V usage is TRBV5-1 and J usage is TRBJ2-7; the match to TRBD1 covers 7 bases. The CDR3 is made up of 16 amino acids. V trimming: 0 bases; J trimming: 3 bases; junction bases outside the gene matches: 9. Germline CDR1 reads SGHRS; CDR2 reads YFSETQ. CDR3 in DNA: TGCGCCAGCAGCTTGGCCGGGACAGACTCGTTCTACGAGCAGTACGTC. Translated, it gives CASSLAGTDSFYEQYV.

V and J are TRBV19 and TRBJ2-3; 9 nucleotides align to TRBD1. This CDR3 region has 21 residues. Germline values: CDR1 LNHDA, CDR2 SQIVND (reference sequence). With 5 bases clipped from V and 2 bases from J, the junction kept 23 bases outside the gene matches. CDR3 residues: CASSFFPPGQGKATATDTQYF. Written as DNA, the CDR3 is TGTGCCAGTAGTTTCTTCCCTCCGGGACAGGGAAAAGCTACTGCCACAGATACGCAGTATTTT.

The chain joins TRBV7-2 to TRBJ1-2; D call uncertain. Trimming removed 5 bases at V and 8 bases at J, with 15 bases between. The CDR3 has 13 amino acids. Germline values: CDR1 SGHTA, CDR2 FQGNSA. The CDR3 is CASSPKRDQGYTF. The DNA of the CDR3 is TGTGCCAGCAGCCCAAAGAGGGATCAGGGCTACACCTTC.

The J gene is TRBJ1-1, the V gene TRBV11-2; TRBD1 might be the D (5 bases). With 0 bases removed from V and 3 bases from J, the gap between germline ends came to 11 bases. The CDR3 is 15 amino acids. Germline lookup yields CDR1 SGHAT and CDR2 FQNNGV. CDR3 bases: TGTGCCAGCAGCTTAGATCTCAGGGCTTACACTGAAGCTTTCTTT. Translation gives CASSLDLRAYTEAFF.

This clone was recorded a few times. The chain is built from TRBV6-5 and TRBJ1-1; 9 bases agree with TRBD1. CDR1 MNHEY and CDR2 SVGAGI come from the germline V gene. There are 15 residues in the CDR3. With V trimmed by 7 bases and J by 4 bases, 10 bases remained unmatched. The CDR3 is CASTHRGRLSTEAFF. CDR3 DNA: TGTGCCAGCACCCACAGGGGGCGGCTCAGCACTGAAGCTTTCTTT.

The rearrangement joins TRBV6-6 to TRBJ2-1, with TRBD1 as a possible D gene (6 bases). The germline CDR1 and CDR2 sequences are MNHNY and SVGAGI (reference sequence). The CDR3 covers 15 residues. V lost 6 bases, J lost 5 bases, and 17 bases lay in between. CDR3 in DNA: TGTGCCAGCAGGCCCCCGGGACAAGGGAACAATGAGCAGTTCTTC. Translated, it gives CASRPPGQGNNEQFF.

The chain is built from TRBV7-8 and TRBJ2-7; 10 bases align to TRBD2. The J segment lost 0 bases and the V segment lost 5 bases, leaving 10 bases of the junction unmatched. The CDR3 contains 17 residues. The germline CDR1 and CDR2 sequences are SGHVS and FQNEAQ. CDR3: CASSRSSGGYSSYEQYV. In DNA form, the CDR3 reads TGTGCCAGCAGCCGATCTAGCGGGGGTTATAGCTCCTACGAGCAGTACGTC.

The chain joins TRBV5-1 to TRBJ2-1; TRBD2 aligns across 8 bases. The V segment lost 0 bases and the J segment 2 bases; nucleotides outside the gene matches: 1. Germline CDR1 SGHRS, CDR2 YFSETQ. This CDR3 region has 15 residues. The chain's CDR3 is CASSLDGRAYNEQFF. CDR3 coding DNA: TGCGCCAGCAGCTTGGACGGGAGGGCCTACAATGAGCAGTTCTTC.

The gene calls are TRBV15 and TRBJ1-4; a possible D gene is TRBD1 (6 bases). Germline V gene data show CDR1 as LNHNV and CDR2 as YYDKDF (reference sequence). Deletions cut 0 bases from V and 8 bases from J, with 13 bases between. CDR3 length: 15 amino acids. CDR3 region: CATSRDGGSREKLFF. The CDR3 nucleotides are TGTGCCACCAGCAGAGATGGGGGCAGTCGGGAAAAACTGTTTTTT.

This rearrangement joins TRBV6-6 to TRBJ2-3; D possibly uses TRBD1 or TRBD2 (7 bases each). Trimming took 10 bases from V and 1 from J, leaving 18 bases between them. Germline V gives CDR1 MNHNY, CDR2 SVGAGI (reference sequence). The CDR3 runs 15 residues. DNA for the CDR3: TGTGCCACCGGGGGAGGGGGCTATCGCACAGATACGCAGTATTTT. It translates to CATGGGGYRTDTQYF.

The chain links TRBV7-9 to TRBJ2-7; 10 nucleotides align to TRBD2. J gave up 3 bases and V 5 bases, and 16 bases lay outside the gene matches. Looked up from germline, CDR1 is SEHNR and CDR2 is FQNEAQ (reference sequence). The CDR3 is made up of 18 amino acids. CDR3 protein: CASSTRFRRASGSYEQYF. The DNA for the CDR3 is TGTGCCAGCAGCACTAGATTCCGACGGGCTAGCGGGAGCTACGAGCAGTACTTC.